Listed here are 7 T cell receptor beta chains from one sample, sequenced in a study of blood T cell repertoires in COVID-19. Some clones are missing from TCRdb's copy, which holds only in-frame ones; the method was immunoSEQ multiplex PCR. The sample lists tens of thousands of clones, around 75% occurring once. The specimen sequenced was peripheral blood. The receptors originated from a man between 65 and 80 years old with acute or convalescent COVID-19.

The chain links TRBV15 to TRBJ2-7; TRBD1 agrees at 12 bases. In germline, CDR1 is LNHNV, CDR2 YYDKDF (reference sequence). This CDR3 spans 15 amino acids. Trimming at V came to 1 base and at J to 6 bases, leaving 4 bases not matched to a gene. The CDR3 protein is CATSRGGTGGTEQYF. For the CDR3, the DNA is TGTGCCACCAGCAGAGGGGGGACAGGGGGCACCGAGCAGTACTTC. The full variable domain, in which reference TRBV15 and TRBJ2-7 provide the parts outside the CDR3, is DAMVIQNPRYQVTQFGKPVTLSCSQTLNHNVMYWYQQKSSQAPKLLFHYYDKDFNNEADTPDNFQSRRPNTSFCFLDIRSPGLGDTAMYLCATSRGGTGGTEQYFGPGTRLTVT.

The DNA for the CDR3 is TGTGCCAGTAGTCGAAGGTCGCGGGAGGGATTCTACGAGCAGTACTTC. Translating it yields CASSRRSREGFYEQYF. The V and J genes are TRBV19 and TRBJ2-7; 9 bases line up with TRBD2. This CDR3 comprises 16 residues. The J segment lost 3 bases and the V segment lost 5 bases, leaving 11 bases of the junction unmatched. In germline, CDR1 is LNHDA, CDR2 SQIVND (reference sequence).

The chain's CDR3 is CASSPSLAGEGGGDEQFF. The CDR3 bases are TGTGCCAGCTCACCGTCGCTAGCGGGAGAAGGGGGTGGCGATGAGCAGTTCTTC. J is TRBJ2-1 and V is TRBV18, with TRBD2 matching 10 bases. This CDR3 contains 18 residues. Germline assignment: CDR1 KGHSH and CDR2 LQKENI. V was clipped by 3 bases and J by 8 bases; unmatched bases: 16.

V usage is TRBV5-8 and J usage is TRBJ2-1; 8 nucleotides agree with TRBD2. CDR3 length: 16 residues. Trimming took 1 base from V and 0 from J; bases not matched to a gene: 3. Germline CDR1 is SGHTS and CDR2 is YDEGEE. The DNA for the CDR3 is TGTGCCAGCAGCTTGTTCAGCGGGAGCTCCTACAATGAGCAGTTCTTC. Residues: CASSLFSGSSYNEQFF.

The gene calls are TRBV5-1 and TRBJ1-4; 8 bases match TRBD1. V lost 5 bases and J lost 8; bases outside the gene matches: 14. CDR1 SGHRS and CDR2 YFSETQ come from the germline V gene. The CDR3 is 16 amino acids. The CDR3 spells CASSWTGSPEVEKLFF. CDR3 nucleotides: TGCGCCAGCAGTTGGACAGGGAGCCCCGAAGTAGAAAAACTGTTTTTT.

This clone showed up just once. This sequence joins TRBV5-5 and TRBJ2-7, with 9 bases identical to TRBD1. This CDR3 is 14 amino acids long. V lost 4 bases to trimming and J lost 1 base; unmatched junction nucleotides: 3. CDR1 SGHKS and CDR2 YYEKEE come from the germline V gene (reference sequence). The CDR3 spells CASSRQGGSYEQYF. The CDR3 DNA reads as TGTGCCAGCAGCCGACAGGGGGGTTCCTACGAGCAGTACTTC.

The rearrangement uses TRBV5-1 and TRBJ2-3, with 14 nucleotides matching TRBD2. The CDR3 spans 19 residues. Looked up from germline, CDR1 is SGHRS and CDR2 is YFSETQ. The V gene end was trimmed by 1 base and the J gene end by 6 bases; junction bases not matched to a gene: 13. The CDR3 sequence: CASSLSFSGLAGGADTQYF. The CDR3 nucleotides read TGCGCCAGCAGCTTGTCCTTCTCCGGACTAGCGGGAGGTGCTGATACGCAGTATTTT.